These 5 T cell receptor beta chains were sequenced from one sample in a study of cytomegalovirus exposure and HLA in healthy donors. Primers included in the PCR were 60 Vbeta and 13 Jbeta primers. Data came from immunoSEQ multiplex PCR; TCRdb stores just in-frame clones and leaves some out. The sample has 150,000 to 180,000 clones; around 80% are singletons. Sequencing used PBMCs. The origin of the receptors is a woman aged 40 to 50 in good health and CMV-seropositive.

Notes on this clone: The junction shows a germline mismatch at one end, possibly a read error. J is TRBJ2-1 and V is TRBV4-1; 10 bases fit TRBD2. CDR1 is MGHRA and CDR2 is YSYEKL in the germline V gene. This CDR3 spans 17 amino acids. CDR3 in DNA: TGCGCCAGCAGCCCAAGAGTACCCTGGGGGCTAGCGGGAGAATGGGTCTTC. This gives the protein CASSPRVPWGLAGEWVF.

In DNA form, the CDR3 reads TGTGCCAGCAGTTACGTGGGGGGTGGAAAAGGCACTGAAGCTTTCTTT. The encoded protein is CASSYVGGGKGTEAFF. The rearrangement links TRBV6-5 to TRBJ1-1; perhaps TRBD1 as D (5 bases). The CDR3 covers 16 residues. The germline V gene has CDR1 MNHEY and CDR2 SVGAGI. Trimming pared 2 bases from V and 4 bases from J, leaving 17 bases between.

The chain joins TRBV28 to TRBJ1-3; 11 nucleotides match TRBD1. Germline CDR1 MDHEN, CDR2 SYDVKM. The CDR3 is 15 residues long. V shed 4 bases and J 3 bases; nucleotides not matched to a gene: 2. This chain's CDR3 is CASSWTGGNGNTIYF. CDR3 nucleotides: TGTGCCAGCAGTTGGACAGGGGGCAATGGAAACACCATATATTTT.

This clone was picked up a small number of times. This chain joins TRBV10-1 and TRBJ1-1, with 8 bases fitting TRBD1. Germline loops: CDR1 WNHNN, CDR2 SYGVQD (reference sequence). Losses at the gene ends were 3 bases for V and 7 bases for J; bases not matched to a gene: 10. CDR3 length equals 15 residues. DNA of the CDR3: TGCGCCAGCAGTGATTGGGGACAGGCGCGGGATGAAGCTTTCTTT. This encodes CASSDWGQARDEAFF.

The V gene is TRBV20-1, the J gene TRBJ2-1; perhaps TRBD2 as D (5 bases). This CDR3 spans 11 amino acids. Germline CDR1 DFQATT, CDR2 SNEGSKA (reference sequence). Trimming took off 7 bases at V and 10 bases at J, with 14 bases between the two ends. CDR3 protein: CSVTIGLEQFF. CDR3 DNA: TGCAGTGTGACTATAGGGTTGGAGCAGTTCTTC.